This T cell receptor (beta chain) was identified during a study of Graves' ophthalmopathy and Graves' hyperthyroidism. Clinical symptoms and serum thyroxine were used for diagnosis; TRAb, thyroid ultrasound and orbital computed tomography were also relied on. Amplification targeted the TCR beta CDR3 regions, with RNA transcripts as the source material. An initial RT-PCR round employing HTBI primers preceded a second-round multiplex PCR. TCRdb called the multiplex PCR reads again in MiXCR, with one record for every CDR3 protein. The sample carries hundreds of thousands of distinct CDR3 sequences, over 40% recorded once. From germline, CDR1 is SQVTM and CDR2 ANQGSEA. With 7 bases clipped from V and 3 bases from J, the junction kept 10 bases outside the gene matches. This CDR3 has 15 residues.

The sequence came from an adult man with Graves' ophthalmopathy. The source material was peripheral blood. The rearrangement links TRBV29-1 to TRBJ2-7; TRBD2 aligns across 12 bases. DNA for the CDR3: TGCAGCGGAGGCGCTAGCGGGGGGGCAAACTACGAGCAGTACTTC. Protein: CSGGASGGANYEQYF.